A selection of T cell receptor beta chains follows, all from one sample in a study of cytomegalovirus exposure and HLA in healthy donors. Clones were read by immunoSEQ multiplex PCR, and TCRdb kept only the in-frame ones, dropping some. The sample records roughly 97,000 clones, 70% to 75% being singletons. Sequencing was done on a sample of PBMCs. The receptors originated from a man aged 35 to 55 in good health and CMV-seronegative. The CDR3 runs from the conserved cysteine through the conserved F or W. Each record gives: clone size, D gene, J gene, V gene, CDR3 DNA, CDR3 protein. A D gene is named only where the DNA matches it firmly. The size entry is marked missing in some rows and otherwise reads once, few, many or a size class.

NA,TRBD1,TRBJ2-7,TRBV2,TGTGCCAGCAGCCCAGGGGGAATTCATACCTACGAGCAGTACTTC,CASSPGGIHTYEQYF
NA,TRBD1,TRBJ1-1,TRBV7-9,TGTGCCAGCAGCCTCAGGGGGTTCGGGAACACTGAAGCTTTCTTT,CASSLRGFGNTEAFF
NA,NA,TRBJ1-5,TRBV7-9,TGTGCCAGCACCCGGGAGGATCAGCCCCAGCATTTT,CASTREDQPQHF
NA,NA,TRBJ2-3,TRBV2,TGTGCCTGCAGCAGGGGACAAGATACGCAGTATTTT,CACSRGQDTQYF
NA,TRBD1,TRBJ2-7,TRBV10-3,TGTGCCATCAGCCGGGACAGAATATACGAGCAGTACTTC,CAISRDRIYEQYF
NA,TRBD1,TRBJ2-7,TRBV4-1,TGCGCCAGCAGCCAAGTAAAAGGACAGGGAACCTACGAGCAGTACTTC,CASSQVKGQGTYEQYF
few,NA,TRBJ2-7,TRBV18,TGTGCCAGCTCACCAGACAGGTTGTCCTACGAGCAGTACTTC,CASSPDRLSYEQYF
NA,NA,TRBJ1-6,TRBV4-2,TGTGCCAGCAGCCAAGATCCAGGGGCCTATAATTCACCCCTCCACTTT,CASSQDPGAYNSPLHF
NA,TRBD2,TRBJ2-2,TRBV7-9,TGTGCCAGCAGCTTAGAGTTGGGACTAGTAAAGTCGCCGCGGGAGCTGTTTTTT,CASSLELGLVKSPRELFF
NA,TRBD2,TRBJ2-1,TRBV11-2,TGTGCCAGCAGCTTATGGGCTAGCGGGAACAATGAGCAGTTCTTC,CASSLWASGNNEQFF
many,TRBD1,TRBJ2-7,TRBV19,TGTGCCAGTACCGCGGGACAGGGGGCTTACGAGCAGTACTTC,CASTAGQGAYEQYF
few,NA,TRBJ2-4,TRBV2,TGTGCCAGCAGTGTGGGCAGGACAGCAATAACTCAGTACTTC,CASSVGRTAITQYF
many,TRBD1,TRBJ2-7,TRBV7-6,TGTGCCAGCAGCGGGGACAGGGTCCGGCAGTACTTC,CASSGDRVRQYF
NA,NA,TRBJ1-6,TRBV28,TGTGCCAGCAACGCCCTCGGACAAGGCCCGTTTAATTCACCCCTCCACTTT,CASNALGQGPFNSPLHF
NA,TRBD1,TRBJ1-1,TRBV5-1,TGCGCCAGCAGCTTGGGGGACAGAATGAACACTGAAGCTTTCTTT,CASSLGDRMNTEAFF
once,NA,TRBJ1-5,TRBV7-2,TGTGCCAGCAGTCGGGACTATAATCAGCCCCAGCATTTT,CASSRDYNQPQHF
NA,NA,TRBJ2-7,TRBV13,TGTGCCAGCAGCTTAGGAACTAGCTTCTACGAGCAGTACTTC,CASSLGTSFYEQYF
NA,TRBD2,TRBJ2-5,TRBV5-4,TGTGCCAGTCTATTAGCGGGGGGGATTCAAGAGACCCAGTACTTC,CASLLAGGIQETQYF
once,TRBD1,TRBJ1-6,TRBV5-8,TGTGCCAGCAGCAATGGACAGGGGTTGGATTCACCCCTCCACTTT,CASSNGQGLDSPLHF
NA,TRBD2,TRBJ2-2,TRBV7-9,TGTGCCAGCAGCTTGACTAGCGGGGGCACCGGGGAGCTGTTTTTT,CASSLTSGGTGELFF
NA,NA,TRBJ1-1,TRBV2,TGTGCCAGCAGAGGAACGACGGGGAACACTGAAGCTTTCTTT,CASRGTTGNTEAFF
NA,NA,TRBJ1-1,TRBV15,TGTGCCACCAGTGCCCGTCTCGAGGGTTCGGCTGAAGCTTTCTTT,CATSARLEGSAEAFF
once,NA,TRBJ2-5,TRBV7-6,TGTGCCAGCAGCCCAGTTGGCGGGATTCAAGAGACCCAGTACTTC,CASSPVGGIQETQYF
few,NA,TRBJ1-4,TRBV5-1,TGCGCCAGCAGCTTGGAGGGAGCAACTAATGAAAAACTGTTTTTT,CASSLEGATNEKLFF
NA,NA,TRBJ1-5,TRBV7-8,TGTGCCAGCAGCTTAGGGACTCACAATCAGCCCCAGCATTTT,CASSLGTHNQPQHF
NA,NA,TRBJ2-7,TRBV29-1,TGCAGCGTTGAGGTGGTCAGAGGTCTCTCCTACGAGCAGTACTTC,CSVEVVRGLSYEQYF
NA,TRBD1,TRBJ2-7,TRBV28,TGTGCCAGCAGGGAACAGGGGTACGAGCAGTACTTC,CASREQGYEQYF